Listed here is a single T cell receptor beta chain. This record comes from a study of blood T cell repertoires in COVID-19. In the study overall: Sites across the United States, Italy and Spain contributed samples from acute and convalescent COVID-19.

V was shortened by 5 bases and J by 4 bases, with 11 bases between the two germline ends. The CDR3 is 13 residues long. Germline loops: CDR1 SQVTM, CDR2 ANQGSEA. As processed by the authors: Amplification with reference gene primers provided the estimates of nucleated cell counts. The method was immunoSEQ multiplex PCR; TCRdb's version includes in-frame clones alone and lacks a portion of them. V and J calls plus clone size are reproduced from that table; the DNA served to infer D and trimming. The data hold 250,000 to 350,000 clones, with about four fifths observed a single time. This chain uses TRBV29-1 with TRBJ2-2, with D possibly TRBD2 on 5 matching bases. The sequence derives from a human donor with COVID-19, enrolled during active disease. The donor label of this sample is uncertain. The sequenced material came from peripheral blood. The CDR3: CSVQGSPTGELFF. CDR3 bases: TGCAGCGTTCAAGGGAGCCCCACCGGGGAGCTGTTTTTT.